This TCR beta chain was captured in a study of blood T cell repertoires in COVID-19. Across the study: The analysed material was cDNA or gDNA that came from T cells, B-cell-depleted T cells, or PBMCs.

In Seattle, patients joined the study during active infection and were tracked longitudinally. The V end lost 6 bases, the J end lost 9 bases, and 15 bases lay between the germline ends. The germline V gene encodes CDR1 MNHEY and CDR2 SMNVEV (reference sequence). This CDR3 is 14 amino acids long. The authors' processing: From reference gene primer amplification, estimates of nucleated cell counts were derived. Here immunoSEQ multiplex PCR was the method, and the copy in TCRdb shows in-frame clones only, minus some. For V, J and clone size, that table is used; D and trimming come from the DNA. The data hold about 170,000 clones, with approximately 86% observed a single time.

This chain connects TRBV27 to TRBJ1-6; D call uncertain. This sequence was found in an elderly woman with COVID-19, enrolled during active disease. Sequencing was performed on peripheral blood. The chain's CDR3 is CASRPQKSISPLHF. As DNA, the CDR3 is TGTGCCAGCAGGCCACAGAAGAGTATTTCACCCCTCCACTTT.